The sequence of this TCR beta chain was determined in a study of blood T cells in healthy people across ages. Overall study results and limits: Any changes in expanded clonotypes were possibly confounded, as donor CMV status remained unknown.

The CDR3 has 17 residues. Unmatched junction bases numbered 13, after V lost 3 bases and J lost 4 bases. Using a J-beta primer mix together with a sample-barcoded 5' primer, a second PCR was run for about 6 to 11 cycles. In TCRdb, the 5' RACE reads were re-called with MiXCR into one record per CDR3 protein. This table holds roughly 2 million distinct CDR3 sequences, about 50% found once. Comment on this clonotype: The antigen remains undetermined.

The sequence came from a woman between 40 and 55 years old in good health. This chain uses TRBV12-3 or TRBV12-4 with TRBJ2-3, with TRBD2 identical over 7 bases. Sequences were obtained from blood. CDR3 residues: CASSFKIAGLSADTQYF. In nucleotides, the CDR3 is TGTGCCAGCAGTTTTAAAATAGCGGGCCTTAGCGCAGATACGCAGTATTTT.